Below, 27 T cell receptor beta chains from the same sample are listed, as sequenced in a study of control samples from healthy donors and cancer patients. Only in-frame clones appear in the TCRdb table, and some are missing; sequencing was by immunoSEQ multiplex PCR. The profile covers roughly 130,000 clones, with roughly 90% appearing a single time and 3% to 3.5% taken by the ten largest. The sample consisted of blood. Every receptor here comes from a man aged 50 to 60 in good health.

The rearrangement uses TRBV5-1 and TRBJ2-2, with 7 nucleotides matching TRBD2. In germline, CDR1 is SGHRS, CDR2 YFSETQ. The trim removed 7 bases at V and 4 bases at J, leaving 22 bases unmatched. The length of the CDR3 is 19 residues. The CDR3: CASGTWGSGAGKGTGELFF. DNA for the CDR3: TGCGCCAGCGGAACTTGGGGGTCTGGAGCGGGGAAAGGCACCGGGGAGCTGTTTTTT.

To note about this clone: Other DNA variants within this sample encode the same CDR3. The chain uses TRBV7-9 and TRBJ1-4; 9 bases line up with TRBD1. The CDR3 loop spans 14 amino acids. V gave up 3 bases and J gave up 5 bases; unmatched junction bases: 1. The germline CDR1 and CDR2 sequences are SEHNR and FQNEAQ (reference sequence). The chain's CDR3 is CASSFGQGNEKLFF. CDR3 nucleotide sequence: TGTGCCAGCAGCTTTGGACAGGGGAATGAAAAACTGTTTTTT. Full variable domain (remainder filled in from reference TRBV7-9 and TRBJ1-4): DTGVSQNPRHKITKRGQNVTFRCDPISEHNRLYWYRQTLGQGPEFLTYFQNEAQLEKSRLLSDRFSAERPKGSFSTLEIQRTEQGDSAMYLCASSFGQGNEKLFFGSGTQLSVL.

J is TRBJ1-6 and V is TRBV28; the D gene is possibly TRBD1 (6 bases). The V end was cut by 1 base, the J end by 10 bases, with 11 bases between. This CDR3 has 14 residues. Germline values: CDR1 MDHEN, CDR2 SYDVKM. The CDR3 DNA is TGTGCCAGCAGTTTATTACAGGGTGGGTCACCCCTCCACTTT. It yields the protein CASSLLQGGSPLHF.

The CDR3 spells CASSILDRAAGNTIYF. Here the CDR3 DNA reads TGTGCCAGCAGTATCCTGGACAGGGCAGCAGGAAACACCATATATTTT. This rearrangement joins TRBV28 to TRBJ1-3, with 8 positions matching TRBD1. CDR3 size: 16 residues. The germline CDR1 and CDR2 sequences are MDHEN and SYDVKM. V dropped 5 bases and J dropped 4; count of bases not matched to a gene: 10.

The table lists this clone with a count of one. The CDR3: CASTTEYLASDTQYF. The CDR3, as DNA: TGTGCCAGCACCACCGAATACCTAGCTTCAGATACGCAGTATTTT. The chain carries TRBV11-2 and TRBJ2-3; possibly TRBD2 for D (5 bases). The length of the CDR3 is 15 residues. V was shortened by 7 bases and J by 4 bases, with 18 bases between the two germline ends. Looked up from germline, CDR1 is SGHAT and CDR2 is FQNNGV.

The chain links TRBV5-5 to TRBJ1-4; D may be TRBD1 (5 bases). V lost 0 bases, J lost 7 bases, and 22 bases lay in between. CDR3 length: 18 amino acids. Per germline, CDR1 SGHKS and CDR2 YYEKEE (reference sequence). The CDR3 is CASSLVESRGPLPEKLFF. CDR3 bases: TGTGCCAGCAGCTTGGTTGAAAGTCGGGGACCCCTTCCTGAAAAACTGTTTTTT. Together with reference TRBV5-5 and TRBJ1-4, the CDR3 gives the full variable domain: DAGVTQSPTHLIKTRGQQVTLRCSPISGHKSVSWYQQVLGQGPQFIFQYYEKEERGRGNFPDRFSARQFPNYSSELNVNALLLGDSALYLCASSLVESRGPLPEKLFFGSGTQLSVL.

The chain uses TRBV12-5 and TRBJ1-2; D gene unclear. The V gene's germline CDR1 is LGHNT and CDR2 FRNRAP. The CDR3 loop spans 14 amino acids. The CDR3 coding sequence is TGTGGTGGAAGGAGGTGGTTATGGGACTATGGCTACACCTTC. It yields the protein CGGRRWLWDYGYTF.

A few counts support this clone. The rearrangement joins TRBV7-8 to TRBJ2-7, with a tentative D call TRBD2 (5 bases). Germline V lookup: CDR1 SGHVS, CDR2 FQNEAQ. V shed 1 base and J shed 0 bases, with 13 bases lying between them. CDR3 length equals 16 residues. The CDR3 here is CASSLVGQDSSYEQYF. CDR3 sequence (DNA): TGTGCCAGCAGCTTAGTAGGCCAGGACTCCTCCTACGAGCAGTACTTC. Combining the CDR3 with reference TRBV7-8 and TRBJ2-7 gives the whole variable domain GAGVSQSPRYKVAKRGQDVALRCDPISGHVSLFWYQQALGQGPEFLTYFQNEAQLDKSGLPSDRFFAERPEGSVSTLKIQRTQQEDSAVYLCASSLVGQDSSYEQYFGPGTRLTVT.

The chain carries TRBV6-5 and TRBJ2-7; TRBD1 might be the D (6 bases). The CDR3 is made up of 13 amino acids. Germline assignment: CDR1 MNHEY and CDR2 SVGAGI. Trimming took off 4 bases at V and 2 bases at J, with 9 bases between the two ends. DNA of the CDR3: TGTGCCAGCAGTTTCGGACAGCCCTACGAGCAGTACTTC. Translation gives CASSFGQPYEQYF.

This clone has just a few counts. The chain carries TRBV7-9 and TRBJ2-5; the match to TRBD2 covers 9 bases. V lost 7 bases, J lost 3 bases, and 15 bases stayed unmatched. CDR1 SEHNR and CDR2 FQNEAQ come from the germline V gene (reference sequence). CDR3 length: 17 residues. CDR3 DNA: TGTGCCAGCACCTCTGAGCGGGGGGCCGTCGCTAAAGAGACCCAGTACTTC. This gives the protein CASTSERGAVAKETQYF.

The chain links TRBV12-3 or TRBV12-4 to TRBJ1-3; D is unclear. CDR3 length: 12 residues. The V end lost 1 base, the J end lost 3 bases, and 1 base lay between the germline ends. CDR3 nucleotides: TGTGCCAGCAGTTTAGGTGGAAACACCATATATTTT. It codes for CASSLGGNTIYF.

The chain recombines TRBV27 with TRBJ2-1, with 11 bases lining up with TRBD2. Germline-derived CDR1 and CDR2 are MNHEY and SMNVEV (reference sequence). V dropped 5 bases and J dropped 3; count of bases not matched to a gene: 9. This CDR3 comprises 17 residues. The CDR3 nucleotides are TGTGCCAGCAGTGTCCGTACTAGCGGGGGACGCTACAATGAGCAGTTCTTC. Protein sequence: CASSVRTSGGRYNEQFF.

The rearrangement links TRBV9 to TRBJ1-2; D gene ambiguous. With 5 bases removed from V and 0 bases from J, the gap between germline ends came to 8 bases. Germline V gene lookup returns CDR1 SGDLS and CDR2 YYNGEE. This CDR3 comprises 13 residues. CDR3 nucleotide sequence: TGTGCCAGCAGGTCCGGGACTAACTATGGCTACACCTTC. It specifies CASRSGTNYGYTF.

A single count supports this clone. The chain is built from TRBV6-5 and TRBJ1-6; TRBD1 might be the D (6 bases). Germline values: CDR1 MNHEY, CDR2 SVGAGI. Deletions cut 5 bases from V and 7 bases from J, with 12 bases between. The CDR3 loop spans 14 amino acids. The CDR3 nucleotides read TGTGCCAGCAGTACAGGGAGTCGGAATTCACCCCTCCACTTT. Its translation: CASSTGSRNSPLHF.

The chain recombines TRBV5-6 with TRBJ2-7, with D perhaps given as TRBD1 or TRBD2 (5 bases each). V lost 3 bases and J 5 bases, leaving 21 bases between the germline ends. The CDR3 extends over 16 amino acids. Germline V gene lookup returns CDR1 SGHDT and CDR2 YYEEEE. This CDR3 reads CASSSVKGTMMNEQYF. The DNA for the CDR3 is TGTGCCAGCAGCTCCGTGAAGGGGACCATGATGAACGAGCAGTACTTC. Using reference TRBV5-6 and TRBJ2-7 for the parts outside the CDR3, the full variable domain is DAGVTQSPTHLIKTRGQQVTLRCSPKSGHDTVSWYQQALGQGPQFIFQYYEEEERQRGNFPDRFSGHQFPNYSSELNVNALLLGDSALYLCASSSVKGTMMNEQYFGPGTRLTVT.

This clone was found a few times. Other DNA sequences in the same sample also yield this CDR3. The rearrangement links TRBV18 to TRBJ2-5; no definite D call. The V end lost 0 bases, the J end lost 4 bases, and 9 bases lay between the germline ends. The CDR3 spans 14 residues. Germline values: CDR1 KGHSH, CDR2 LQKENI. DNA for the CDR3: TGTGCCAGCTCACCACCAGCCAGAGCAGAGACCCAGTACTTC. Its protein is CASSPPARAETQYF.

The chain joins TRBV6-1 to TRBJ2-7; D uncertain. The V gene's germline CDR1 is MNHNS and CDR2 SASEGT. The CDR3 extends over 17 amino acids. The germline V and J ends were trimmed by 1 base and 2 bases, with 18 bases remaining between them. In nucleotides, the CDR3 is TGTGCCAGCAGTGAAGTCAGCGTATGGCAGGACCCCTACGAGCAGTACTTC. Translated, it gives CASSEVSVWQDPYEQYF.

The chain combines TRBV5-4 with TRBJ1-2; D is ambiguous. The germline V gene has CDR1 SGHNT and CDR2 YYREEE (reference sequence). The CDR3 has 14 amino acids. V shed 4 bases and J shed 0 bases, with 10 bases lying between them. CDR3 DNA: TGTGCCAGCAGCGCGGCAACTACTAACTATGGCTACACCTTC. It yields the protein CASSAATTNYGYTF.

The genes are TRBV15 and TRBJ2-5; maybe TRBD2 (6 bases). Trimming stripped 0 bases from V and 1 base from J, with 6 bases between. The CDR3 has 14 residues. Germline CDR1 is LNHNV and CDR2 is YYDKDF (reference sequence). The CDR3 nucleotides are TGTGCCACCAGCAGAGAGGGGGGCCAAGAGACCCAGTACTTC. It is translated as CATSREGGQETQYF.

The chain joins TRBV2 to TRBJ2-7; 10 positions match TRBD1. From germline, CDR1 is SNHLY and CDR2 FYNNEI. This CDR3 contains 15 residues. Unmatched junction bases numbered 6, after V lost 2 bases and J lost 5 bases. The CDR3: CASSESGTGVDEQYF. As DNA, the CDR3 is TGTGCCAGCAGTGAATCCGGGACAGGGGTTGACGAGCAGTACTTC. The variable domain in full, completed from reference TRBV2 and TRBJ2-7, reads EPEVTQTPSHQVTQMGQEVILRCVPISNHLYFYWYRQILGQKVEFLVSFYNNEISEKSEIFDDQFSVERPDGSNFTLKIRSTKLEDSAMYFCASSESGTGVDEQYFGPGTRLTVT.

This clone occurred once. The rearrangement uses TRBV5-6 and TRBJ1-1; D uncertain. Trimming stripped 0 bases from V and 0 bases from J, with 3 bases between. CDR3 length: 13 residues. The germline V gene encodes CDR1 SGHDT and CDR2 YYEEEE. The CDR3 loop reads CASSLGMNTEAFF. The CDR3, as DNA: TGTGCCAGCAGCTTGGGGATGAACACTGAAGCTTTCTTT.

The J gene is TRBJ1-1, the V gene TRBV19; TRBD1 might be the D (6 bases). V was shortened by 0 bases and J by 1 base, with 9 bases between the two germline ends. The germline CDR1 and CDR2 sequences are LNHDA and SQIVND (reference sequence). The CDR3 extends over 15 amino acids. In DNA, the CDR3 is TGTGCCAGTAGTATAGATGGGGGGCCGAACACTGAAGCTTTCTTT. Encoded protein: CASSIDGGPNTEAFF.

The chain recombines TRBV19 with TRBJ2-2; no definite D call. The CDR3 consists of 16 residues. The germline CDR1 and CDR2 sequences are LNHDA and SQIVND (reference sequence). V was cut by 2 bases and J by 1 base, with 11 bases left in between. The CDR3 DNA sequence: TGTGCCAGTAGTATACACAGTCGGCAGAACACCGGGGAGCTGTTTTTT. The encoded protein is CASSIHSRQNTGELFF.

The chain recombines TRBV10-1 with TRBJ1-1, with D uncertain. The V and J ends lost 4 bases and 2 bases respectively, with 11 bases between them. Germline V gene sequence: CDR1 WNHNN, CDR2 SYGVQD (reference sequence). This CDR3 is 14 amino acids long. CDR3 coding DNA: TGCGCCAGCAGTGTCGGCAATTTAAACACTGAAGCTTTCTTT. This translates into CASSVGNLNTEAFF.

This chain connects TRBV28 to TRBJ1-5; D is perhaps TRBD1 (5 bases). This CDR3 region has 12 residues. Germline lookup yields CDR1 MDHEN and CDR2 SYDVKM. V was pared by 4 bases and J by 7 bases, with 8 bases between. The CDR3 here is CASSWGLQPQHF. The CDR3 nucleotides are TGTGCCAGCAGTTGGGGGTTACAGCCCCAGCATTTT.

V gene TRBV5-5 combines with J gene TRBJ2-3; 10 bases are a match to TRBD2. Germline-derived CDR1 and CDR2 are SGHKS and YYEKEE (reference sequence). This CDR3 region has 18 residues. The ends lost 0 bases at V and 2 bases at J; junction bases unmatched: 9. This CDR3 reads CASSLAYLAGGHTDTQYF. In DNA form, the CDR3 reads TGTGCCAGCAGCTTGGCGTATTTAGCGGGGGGCCACACAGATACGCAGTATTTT.

The chain uses TRBV10-3 and TRBJ1-3, with D tentatively TRBD1 (5 bases). CDR3 length: 14 residues. In germline, CDR1 is ENHRY, CDR2 SYGVKD. V gave up 11 bases and J gave up 0 bases, with 14 bases separating them. CDR3 in DNA: TGTGCCCACGGGGGTGATAACTCTGGAAACACCATATATTTT. Encoded protein: CAHGGDNSGNTIYF.